This T cell receptor (beta chain) originates from a study of blood T cell repertoires in COVID-19. This clone has only one observation. Germline loops: CDR1 SEHNR, CDR2 FQNEAQ (reference sequence). The CDR3 covers 15 residues. Trimming removed 8 bases from V and 4 bases from J; junction bases left unmatched: 10. Original processing notes: Amplifying reference gene primers gave estimates of nucleated cell counts. TCRdb keeps only in-frame clones here, not all; method: immunoSEQ multiplex PCR. That table gives V, J and clone size, and the DNA gave D and trimming. The sample includes roughly 250,000 clones, roughly 90% seen only once; the top ten take 7.2%.

The rearrangement uses TRBV7-9 and TRBJ2-2; TRBD1 matches at 7 bases. Sequenced: peripheral blood. This TCR was sampled from a man aged 60 to 75 who had recovered from COVID-19. As DNA, the CDR3 is TGTGCCAGCGTCGGGGACAGTGACAGCACCGGGGAGCTGTTTTTT. It specifies CASVGDSDSTGELFF.